This T cell receptor (beta chain) was sequenced for a study of blood T cell repertoires in COVID-19. Study overall: Nucleic acid was either cDNA or gDNA, and it came from T cells, B-cell-depleted T cells, or PBMCs.

This clone was recorded once. This table comes from immunoSEQ multiplex PCR, and its TCRdb copy is limited to in-frame clones, with some not included. Seen here are more than 250,000 clones, around 89% observed once, and the top ten hold roughly 6.7%. The germline gives CDR1 SNHLY, CDR2 FYNNEI. Trimming cost V 6 bases and J 5 bases, with 16 bases left between them. CDR3 length: 14 residues. Sequencing used peripheral blood. The rearrangement joins TRBV2 to TRBJ2-5, with D maybe TRBD1 (6 bases). This TCR was recovered from a man aged 18 to 29 who had recovered from COVID-19. CDR3 in DNA: TGTGCCAGCAGGGAATCACAGGGTCGGGAGACCCAGTACTTC. The encoded protein is CASRESQGRETQYF.